The subject of this entry is one TCR beta chain. This clonotype has ten or more counts. It has no known antigen specificity. The record has no base qualities; no much larger clone is one base away. This record belongs to a study of low-dose radiotherapy and immunotherapy resistance in tumors (dated by TCRdb to between 2021 and 2024). As for the study more broadly: In Cohort 1, 0.5 Gy per fraction was delivered every 2 weeks, and a total PTV dose of 6.5 Gy was prescribed. Patients in Cohort 2 were given 1 Gy per fraction every two weeks, for a total of 13 Gy across 26 weeks. Nivolumab was administered intravenously as a 240 mg flat dose every two weeks, and ipilimumab was administered intravenously at 1 mg/kg every six weeks. Cyclophosphamide 200 mg/m2 was given intravenously every two weeks, one day before each radiation and immunotherapy administration. Starting on cycle 1 day 1, patients took 300 mg of aspirin by mouth once a day for four cycles. The trial did not randomize participants into treatment groups. Eight patients were included in the translational analysis, namely three from the first dose cohort plus the first five from the second dose cohort.

Explained via the paper, the time point label denotes: before trial treatment. Donors were enrolled in RACIN, a single-arm phase I dose-escalation trial combining nivolumab, ipilimumab, aspirin, low-dose cyclophosphamide and low-dose radiotherapy. Patients were eligible if they had advanced solid tumors that were TIL-negative. Sequences MDHEN (CDR1) and SYDVKM (CDR2) are obtained from the germline V gene. After removal of 6 bases from V and 0 bases from J, the junction retains 4 bases not matched to a gene. The CDR3, cysteine through phenylalanine, is 14 amino acids long. Only the CDR3 DNA is retained, 42 bases long and in frame from the first base. The sequencer listed for this sample is Illumina HiSeq 2500. Superscript III and a set of TRAV- and TRBV-specific primers were used to synthesize first-strand cDNA, so that both TCRalpha and TCRbeta chains were covered. TCRs were amplified for about 19 PCR cycles with Phusion, using a constant-region primer paired with the adapter attached to the V primers. The MessageAmp II aRNA Amplification Kit was used to amplify the isolated mRNA, with in vitro transcription run for 15 to 20 hours at 37 degrees C. The Dynabeads mRNA DIRECT Purification Kit was used to isolate the mRNA for TCR sequencing. Indexed Illumina adapters were added in a second 25-cycle Phusion PCR, and the resulting products were purified with AMPure XP beads. The authors' pipeline ran thus. Custom Perl scripts were used to pool TCR sequences that encoded the same protein, to remove out-of-frame sequences, and to calculate the abundance of each clonotype. Any TCR sequence backed by just one read was left out of the analysis. Among the metrics used to describe the repertoires were Shannon entropy, Gini index, clonality, richness, and the frequency of TCRs shared between repertoires. In TCRdb, the public reads were trimmed at Q25 with fastp and aligned with MiXCR, with productive beta chains retained. Here each entry gathers all rows of one CDR3 protein and keeps the most common genes and DNA. Clone size and V and J calls follow TCRdb, not the original study. The sample table records about 60,000 distinct CDR3 sequences; less than 25% of these occur just once. Together, the top ten hold 5.5% to 6% of the sample.

The sequence is built from TRBV28 and TRBJ1-1, and TRBD1 matches 7 of the central bases. The clonotype comes from a male donor with prostate cancer. The sequencing here drew on PBMCs, taken before treatment. The DNA reads as follows: TGTGCCAGCAGCTCGACAGGGATGAACACTGAAGCTTTCTTT. Its translation reads: CASSSTGMNTEAFF.